These 6 T cell receptor beta chains came from one sample sequenced in a study of shared clonotypes between healthy human individuals (dated by TCRdb to 2020 to 2021). Receptor libraries were prepared by the immunoSEQ multiplex PCR assay. TCRdb re-hosts the immuneACCESS table, in-frame sequences only. Its copies lack some clones; in the studies checked, an unresolved V gene accounts for under half of them, and the cause for the rest is not known. The sample table lists roughly 2.1 million clones, just over 90% of them with a count of one. The ten largest make up under 2% of the sample. CD8 naive samples were obtained by positive selection for CCR7 among CD45RO-negative cells, yielding a CD45RA+CCR7+ population from which TemRA cells were excluded. Source material: naive CD8+ T cells from PBMCs. Interpreted using the paper, the cell subset or site label stands for: CD45RA+CCR7+. These receptors were taken from a man aged 18-30 years in good health. Some clones in this sample may be carry-over from other donors' samples.

J is TRBJ2-1 and V is TRBV5-4; 9 nucleotides agree with TRBD2. CDR3 length equals 16 residues. Germline CDR1 is SGHNT and CDR2 is YYREEE (reference sequence). V was clipped by 4 bases and J by 7 bases; unmatched bases: 12. CDR3 sequence reads: CASSHLLAGQPNEQFF. CDR3 nucleotide sequence: TGTGCCAGCAGCCACCTTCTAGCGGGGCAACCAAATGAGCAGTTCTTC.

V gene TRBV5-1 combines with J gene TRBJ1-4; 7 nucleotides line up with TRBD1. J was trimmed by 7 bases and V by 3 bases; bases with no gene match: 15. The CDR3 loop spans 17 amino acids. Per the germline V gene, CDR1 is SGHRS and CDR2 is YFSETQ. CDR3 sequence reads: CASSSADRADWGEKLFF. CDR3 DNA sequence: TGCGCCAGCAGCTCAGCAGACAGGGCGGATTGGGGTGAAAAACTGTTTTTT.

The chain couples TRBV13 to TRBJ2-4; D is undetermined. The CDR3 sequence is 16 residues long. Between the trimmed V and J ends, which lost 4 bases and 3 bases, there was a span of 16 bases. Germline values: CDR1 PRHDT, CDR2 FYEKMQ (reference sequence). CDR3 coding DNA: TGTGCCAGCAGCTCCAAGGACCCCTCCCTCAAAAACATTCAGTACTTC. Protein sequence: CASSSKDPSLKNIQYF.

The chain recombines TRBV28 with TRBJ1-2; D is unresolved. The CDR3 spans 14 residues. Germline assignment: CDR1 MDHEN and CDR2 SYDVKM. V was pared by 2 bases and J by 4 bases, with 11 bases between. The DNA for the CDR3 is TGTGCCAGCAGTTTAGTTTCGGCTTTCTATGGCTACACCTTC. This sequence encodes CASSLVSAFYGYTF.

J is TRBJ2-1 and V is TRBV27; TRBD2 aligns across 15 bases. V dropped 7 bases and J dropped 15; count of bases not matched to a gene: 7. The germline CDR1 and CDR2 sequences are MNHEY and SMNVEV (reference sequence). The CDR3 sequence is 13 residues long. CDR3: CASTGLAGGPTFF. The CDR3, as DNA: TGTGCCAGCACCGGACTAGCGGGAGGGCCAACGTTCTTC.

A note on this clone: Other DNA sequences in the sample encode the same CDR3. The chain employs TRBV9 and TRBJ2-2; D remains unclear. Trimming took off 6 bases at V and 4 bases at J, with 4 bases between the two ends. The germline CDR1 and CDR2 sequences are SGDLS and YYNGEE. The CDR3 loop spans 11 amino acids. This CDR3 reads CASTATGELFF. The CDR3 coding sequence is TGTGCCAGCACGGCCACCGGGGAGCTGTTTTTT. Looking up the rest from reference TRBV9 and TRBJ2-2 gives the full variable domain: DSGVTQTPKHLITATGQRVTLRCSPRSGDLSVYWYQQSLDQGLQFLIQYYNGEERAKGNILERFSAQQFPDLHSELNLSSLELGDSALYFCASTATGELFFGEGSRLTVL.